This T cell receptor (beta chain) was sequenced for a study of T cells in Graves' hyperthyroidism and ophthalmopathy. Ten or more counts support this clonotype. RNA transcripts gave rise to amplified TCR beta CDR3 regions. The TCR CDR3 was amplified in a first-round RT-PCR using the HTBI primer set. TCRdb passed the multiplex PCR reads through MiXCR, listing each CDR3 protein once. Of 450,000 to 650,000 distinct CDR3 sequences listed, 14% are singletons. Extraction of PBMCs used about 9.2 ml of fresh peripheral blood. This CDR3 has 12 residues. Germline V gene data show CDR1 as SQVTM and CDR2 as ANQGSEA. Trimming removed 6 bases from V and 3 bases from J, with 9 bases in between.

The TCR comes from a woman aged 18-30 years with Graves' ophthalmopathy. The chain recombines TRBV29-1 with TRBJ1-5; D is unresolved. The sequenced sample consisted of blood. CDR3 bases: TGCAGCGTGGCGGAGTTCAATCAGCCCCAGCATTTT. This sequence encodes CSVAEFNQPQHF. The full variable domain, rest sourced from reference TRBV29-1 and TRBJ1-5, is SAVISQKPSRDICQRGTSLTIQCQVDSQVTMMFWYRQQPGQSLTLIATANQGSEATYESGFVIDKFPISRPNLTFSTLTVSNMSPEDSSIYLCSVAEFNQPQHFGDGTRLSIL.